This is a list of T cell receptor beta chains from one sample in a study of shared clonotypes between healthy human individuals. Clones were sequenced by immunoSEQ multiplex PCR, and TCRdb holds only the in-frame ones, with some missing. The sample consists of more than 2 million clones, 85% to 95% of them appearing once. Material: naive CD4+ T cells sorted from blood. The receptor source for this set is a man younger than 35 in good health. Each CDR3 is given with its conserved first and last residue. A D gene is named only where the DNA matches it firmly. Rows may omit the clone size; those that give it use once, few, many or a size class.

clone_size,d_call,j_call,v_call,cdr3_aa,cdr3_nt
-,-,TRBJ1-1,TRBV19,CASSRGTEAFF,TGTGCCAGTAGTAGGGGTACTGAAGCTTTCTTT
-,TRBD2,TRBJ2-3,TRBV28,CASQTSEVTDTQYF,TGTGCCAGCCAGACTAGCGAGGTCACAGATACGCAGTATTTT
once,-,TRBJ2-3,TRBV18,CASSLTQADTQYF,TGTGCCAGCTCACTTACCCAAGCAGATACGCAGTATTTT
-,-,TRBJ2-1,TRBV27,CASSSLRLGNIYNEQFF,TGTGCCAGCAGTTCCCTCCGGTTGGGGAACATCTACAATGAGCAGTTCTTC
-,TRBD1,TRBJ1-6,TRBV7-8,CASSPTGTGRSSPLHF,TGTGCCAGCAGCCCCACCGGGACAGGGCGGAGTTCACCCCTCCACTTT
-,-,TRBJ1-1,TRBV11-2,CASSDGQHTEAFF,TGTGCCAGCAGCGACGGACAGCACACTGAAGCTTTCTTT
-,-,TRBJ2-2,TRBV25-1,CASSLGSPGELFF,TGTGCCAGCAGTTTGGGATCACCCGGGGAGCTGTTTTTT
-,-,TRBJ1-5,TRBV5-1,CASSPGDYSNQPQHF,TGCGCCAGCAGCCCAGGGGATTATAGCAATCAGCCCCAGCATTTT
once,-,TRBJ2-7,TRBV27,CASSMIQGPYEQYF,TGTGCCAGCAGTATGATACAGGGCCCCTACGAGCAGTACTTC
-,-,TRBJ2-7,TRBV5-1,CASMGPYEQYF,TGCGCCAGCATGGGGCCCTACGAGCAGTACTTC
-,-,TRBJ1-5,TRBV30,CACTASRSSNSNQPQHF,TGTGCCTGCACGGCCTCTCGAAGCTCAAATAGCAATCAGCCCCAGCATTTT
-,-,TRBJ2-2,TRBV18,CASSPKPITGELFF,TGTGCCAGCTCACCAAAACCGATTACCGGGGAGCTGTTTTTT
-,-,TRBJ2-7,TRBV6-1,CASSAEHFDYEQYF,TGTGCCAGCAGTGCTGAACATTTTGACTACGAGCAGTACTTC
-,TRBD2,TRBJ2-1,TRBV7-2,CASSSGLAGVNEQFF,TGTGCCAGCAGCTCTGGACTAGCGGGAGTAAATGAGCAGTTCTTC
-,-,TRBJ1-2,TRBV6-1,CASSDSALRWGKGGYTF,TGTGCCAGCAGTGATAGTGCCTTACGTTGGGGGAAGGGTGGCTACACCTTC
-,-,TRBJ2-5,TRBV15,CATSRDREETQYF,TGTGCCACCAGCAGAGACAGGGAGGAGACCCAGTACTTC
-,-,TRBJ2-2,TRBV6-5,CASSYSVELFF,TGTGCCAGCAGTTACTCCGTGGAGCTGTTTTTT
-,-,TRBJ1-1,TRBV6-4,CASSERAGNTEAFF,TGTGCCAGCAGCGAACGGGCAGGGAACACTGAAGCTTTCTTT
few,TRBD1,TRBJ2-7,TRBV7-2,CASSLVGTGAYEQYF,TGTGCCAGCAGCTTAGTTGGGACAGGGGCCTACGAGCAGTACTTC
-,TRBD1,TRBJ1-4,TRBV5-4,CASSLGIGTGRNEKLFF,TGTGCCAGCAGCTTGGGAATAGGGACAGGGCGAAATGAAAAACTGTTTTTT
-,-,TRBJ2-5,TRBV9,CASSVVGETQYF,TGTGCCAGCAGCGTAGTCGGGGAGACCCAGTACTTC
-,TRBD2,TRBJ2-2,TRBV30,CAWSHSGLDTGELFF,TGTGCCTGGAGTCATAGCGGGTTGGACACCGGGGAGCTGTTTTTT
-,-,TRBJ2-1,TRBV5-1,CASSLDGRGRGNEQFF,TGCGCCAGCAGCTTGGATGGCAGGGGAAGGGGTAATGAGCAGTTCTTC
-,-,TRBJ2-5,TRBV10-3,CAIRRAPAETQYF,TGCGCCATACGGAGGGCCCCCGCAGAGACCCAGTACTTC
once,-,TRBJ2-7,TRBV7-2,CASSGSSYEQYF,TGTGCCAGCAGCGGGAGCTCCTACGAGCAGTACTTC
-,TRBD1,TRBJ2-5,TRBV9,CASSQQGAETQYF,TGTGCCAGCAGCCAGCAGGGGGCTGAGACCCAGTACTTC
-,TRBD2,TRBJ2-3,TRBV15,CATSRGEGWADTQYF,TGTGCCACCAGCAGAGGGGAGGGATGGGCAGATACGCAGTATTTT
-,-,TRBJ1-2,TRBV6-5,CASSYGGRGNGYTF,TGTGCCAGCAGTTACGGAGGACGCGGTAATGGCTACACCTTC
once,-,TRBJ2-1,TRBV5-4,CASSLPLANEQFF,TGTGCCAGCAGTTTACCCCTAGCAAATGAGCAGTTCTTC
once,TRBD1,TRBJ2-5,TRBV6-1,CASSGTGKATQYF,TGTGCCAGCAGTGGGACAGGGAAGGCGACCCAGTACTTC
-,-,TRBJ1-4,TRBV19,CASTPRGRGATNEKLFF,TGTGCCAGTACCCCTAGGGGAAGGGGGGCAACTAATGAAAAACTGTTTTTT
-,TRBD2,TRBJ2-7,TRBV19,CASRLTLAGGSYEQYF,TGTGCCAGTAGACTCACTCTAGCGGGCGGCTCCTACGAGCAGTACTTC
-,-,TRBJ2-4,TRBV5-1,CASSYGQGFNIQYF,TGCGCCAGCAGCTACGGGCAGGGGTTTAACATTCAGTACTTC
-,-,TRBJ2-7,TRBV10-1,CASSGKGTYEQYF,TGCGCCAGCAGTGGAAAGGGTACCTACGAGCAGTACTTC
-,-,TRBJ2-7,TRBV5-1,CASSLDGGVVYEQYF,TGCGCCAGCAGCTTGGACGGGGGAGTAGTGTACGAGCAGTACTTC
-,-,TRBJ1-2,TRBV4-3,CASSQDIAWDMVYGYTF,TGCGCCAGCAGCCAAGATATCGCGTGGGACATGGTTTATGGCTACACCTTC
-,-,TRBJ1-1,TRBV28,CASSPWDGNTEAFF,TGTGCCAGCAGTCCCTGGGACGGGAACACTGAAGCTTTCTTT
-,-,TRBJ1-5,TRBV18,CASSPTGPSNQPQHF,TGTGCCAGCTCACCAACCGGGCCAAGCAATCAGCCCCAGCATTTT
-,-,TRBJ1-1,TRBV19,CASALGGMNTEAFF,TGTGCCAGTGCCTTGGGGGGAATGAACACTGAAGCTTTCTTT
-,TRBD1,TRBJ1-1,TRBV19,CASRRDSTVEAFF,TGTGCCAGTAGGCGGGACAGTACGGTTGAAGCTTTCTTT
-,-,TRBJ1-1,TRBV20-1,CSATREGAFF,TGCAGTGCAACCCGGGAGGGAGCTTTCTTT
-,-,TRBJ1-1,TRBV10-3,CAHSGAGNTEAFF,TGTGCCCATTCTGGGGCGGGGAACACTGAAGCTTTCTTT
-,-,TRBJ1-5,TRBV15,CATRWGAISNQPQHF,TGTGCCACCAGATGGGGGGCGATTTCCAATCAGCCCCAGCATTTT
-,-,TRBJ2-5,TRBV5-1,CASSLDSSGGLAQYF,TGCGCCAGCAGCTTGGACTCCAGTGGAGGTTTGGCCCAGTACTTC
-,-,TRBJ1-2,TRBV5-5,CASSHALGGNYGYTF,TGTGCCAGCAGCCACGCTCTGGGGGGGAACTATGGCTACACCTTC
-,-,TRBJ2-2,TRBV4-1,CASSRGQLINTGELFF,TGCGCCAGCAGCCGAGGACAGTTAATTAACACCGGGGAGCTGTTTTTT
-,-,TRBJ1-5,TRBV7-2,CASSFFAQPQHF,TGTGCCAGCAGCTTCTTTGCTCAGCCCCAGCATTTT
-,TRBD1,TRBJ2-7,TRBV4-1,CASSQLDRDIDEQYF,TGCGCCAGCAGCCAACTAGACAGGGATATCGACGAGCAGTACTTC
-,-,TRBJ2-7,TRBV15,CATSRGYEQYF,TGTGCCACCAGCAGAGGCTACGAGCAGTACTTC
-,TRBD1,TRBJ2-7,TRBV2,CASIRTGGAYEQYF,TGTGCCAGCATTCGGACAGGGGGGGCCTACGAGCAGTACTTC
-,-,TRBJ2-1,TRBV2,CASRGYSYNEQFF,TGTGCCAGCAGGGGCTACTCCTACAATGAGCAGTTCTTC
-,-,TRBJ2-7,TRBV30,CAWSVGGVSYEQYF,TGTGCCTGGAGTGTAGGGGGGGTATCCTACGAGCAGTACTTC
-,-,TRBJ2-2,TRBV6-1,CASGGGNGRNTGELFF,TGTGCCAGCGGTGGAGGTAACGGGAGGAACACCGGGGAGCTGTTTTTT
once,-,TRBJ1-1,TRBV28,CASSSKGAFF,TGTGCCAGCAGTAGCAAGGGAGCTTTCTTT
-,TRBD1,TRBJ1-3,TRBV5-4,CASSLTGGSNTIYF,TGTGCCAGCAGCTTGACAGGGGGCTCAAACACCATATATTTT
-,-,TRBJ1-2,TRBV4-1,CASSGDGGSYGYTF,TGCGCCAGCTCCGGCGACGGCGGTAGCTATGGCTACACCTTC
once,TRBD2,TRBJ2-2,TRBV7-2,CASSLPSGGNTGELFF,TGTGCCAGCAGCTTACCTAGCGGGGGGAACACCGGGGAGCTGTTTTTT
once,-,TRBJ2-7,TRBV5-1,CASSSEGGYEQYF,TGCGCCAGCAGCTCAGAGGGGGGCTACGAGCAGTACTTC